The T cell receptor beta chain described here comes from a study of blood T cell repertoires in COVID-19. The CDR3 totals 13 residues. V was shortened by 0 bases and J by 6 bases, with 7 bases between the two germline ends. The germline CDR1 and CDR2 sequences are SGHNT and YYREEE (reference sequence). Measured with immunoSEQ multiplex PCR; TCRdb has only the in-frame clones, and not every one. Of approximately 300,000 clones listed, 75% to 95% were seen once; the top ten hold about 6.8%. The chain combines TRBV5-4 with TRBJ2-1; D not certain. The clonotype comes from a woman between 25 and 40 years old with COVID-19, enrolled during active disease. The source material was peripheral blood. The CDR3 DNA is TGTGCCAGCAGCTTGGTGGGCGTCAATGAGCAGTTCTTC. Its translation is CASSLVGVNEQFF.